The 13 T cell receptor beta chains below were found in one sample sequenced in a study of cytomegalovirus exposure and HLA in healthy donors. Use of 60 Vbeta and 13 Jbeta primers characterized the PCR. Generated by immunoSEQ multiplex PCR, the TCRdb table keeps only in-frame clones and is missing some. The data show about 80,000 clones, 60% to 80% seen once. Input material: PBMCs. The origin of the receptors is a woman aged 45 to 65 in good health and CMV-seropositive.

In regard to this clone: Other nucleotide sequences from this sample produce the same CDR3. V gene TRBV6-6 combines with J gene TRBJ1-5; D unresolved. CDR3 size: 12 residues. Looked up from germline, CDR1 is MNHNY and CDR2 is SVGAGI (reference sequence). Trimming took off 7 bases at V and 2 bases at J, with 6 bases between the two ends. The DNA of the CDR3 is TGTGCCAGCAAAGAGGGCAATCAGCCCCAGCATTTT. This encodes CASKEGNQPQHF.

V is TRBV5-1 and J is TRBJ2-1, with a weak D call TRBD1 (6 bases). Between the trimmed V and J ends, which lost 0 bases and 0 bases, there was a span of 10 bases. Germline V lookup: CDR1 SGHRS, CDR2 YFSETQ. The CDR3 sequence is 16 residues long. This chain's CDR3 is CASSLEGDSSYNEQFF. CDR3 bases: TGCGCCAGCAGCTTGGAGGGGGATAGCTCCTACAATGAGCAGTTCTTC.

This clone was counted only a few times. The chain couples TRBV9 to TRBJ2-1, with D possibly matching TRBD2 (5 bases). Per the germline V gene, CDR1 is SGDLS and CDR2 is YYNGEE. The CDR3 totals 15 residues. V dropped 0 bases and J dropped 1 base, with 8 bases sitting between them. CDR3 region: CASSVEGRSYNEQFF. The CDR3 DNA is TGTGCCAGCAGCGTAGAAGGGAGATCCTACAATGAGCAGTTCTTC.

The chain combines TRBV11-2 with TRBJ2-7, with 9 bases aligning to TRBD2. Trimming at V came to 3 bases and at J to 6 bases, leaving 6 bases not matched to a gene. The germline CDR1 and CDR2 sequences are SGHAT and FQNNGV. CDR3 size: 14 residues. CDR3 protein: CASSLGGLAFEQYF. CDR3 coding DNA: TGTGCCAGCAGCTTGGGGGGACTAGCTTTCGAGCAGTACTTC. Filled out from reference TRBV11-2 and TRBJ2-7, the complete variable domain reads EAGVAQSPRYKIIEKRQSVAFWCNPISGHATLYWYQQILGQGPKLLIQFQNNGVVDDSQLPKDRFSAERLKGVDSTLKIQPAKLEDSAVYLCASSLGGLAFEQYFGPGTRLTVT.

This chain connects TRBV19 to TRBJ1-1, with D perhaps matching TRBD1 (6 bases). The V and J ends lost 0 bases and 7 bases respectively, with 15 bases between them. CDR1 and CDR2 from the germline V gene are LNHDA and SQIVND (reference sequence). This CDR3 has 15 residues. The CDR3 bases are TGTGCCAGTAGTATAGATATCAGGACAGCCAATGAAGCTTTCTTT. As protein: CASSIDIRTANEAFF.

Turning to this clone: A junction boundary mismatches the germline segment, possibly from a read error. The V and J genes are TRBV7-9 and TRBJ2-1; the D is unclear. Germline V gene sequence: CDR1 SEHNR, CDR2 FQNEAQ (reference sequence). The CDR3 is made up of 12 amino acids. CDR3 nucleotide sequence: TGTTCCAGCAGCTTCGTTAACAATGAGCAGTTCTTC. It codes for CSSSFVNNEQFF.

CDR3 sequence reads: CASKKGSYNEQFF. CDR3 sequence (DNA): TGTGCCAGCAAAAAGGGGTCCTACAATGAGCAGTTCTTC. This chain links TRBV6-5 with TRBJ2-1; possible D gene TRBD1, 5 bases. The CDR3 consists of 13 residues. Deletions cut 7 bases from V and 1 base from J, with 8 bases between. The germline gives CDR1 MNHEY, CDR2 SVGAGI.

This chain joins TRBV9 and TRBJ2-1; possible D gene TRBD2, 7 bases. CDR3 size: 15 residues. CDR1 is SGDLS and CDR2 is YYNGEE in the germline V gene. The ends were cut back, 3 bases at V and 5 bases at J, with 15 bases in the middle. CDR3 DNA sequence: TGTGCCAGCAGCGCCAGGGGCGGGAGTAACAATGAGCAGTTCTTC. This encodes CASSARGGSNNEQFF.

The rearrangement uses TRBV5-6 and TRBJ1-4; maybe TRBD1 (6 bases). In germline, CDR1 is SGHDT, CDR2 YYEEEE. Trimming removed 6 bases from V and 11 bases from J, with 20 bases in between. CDR3 length: 14 residues. The CDR3 spells CASTETGGISKLFF. CDR3 DNA: TGTGCCAGCACGGAGACAGGCGGTATCTCCAAACTGTTTTTT. Supplemented by reference TRBV5-6 and TRBJ1-4, the full variable domain reads DAGVTQSPTHLIKTRGQQVTLRCSPKSGHDTVSWYQQALGQGPQFIFQYYEEEERQRGNFPDRFSGHQFPNYSSELNVNALLLGDSALYLCASTETGGISKLFFGSGTQLSVL.

The V gene is TRBV7-2, the J gene TRBJ1-2; tentatively, D is TRBD1 (5 bases). The CDR3 runs 14 residues. V lost 5 bases, J lost 4 bases, and 14 bases lay in between. Germline V CDR1 and CDR2: SGHTA, FQGNSA. DNA of the CDR3: TGTGCCAGCAGCCGGACACCGAGAGGCTATGGCTACACCTTC. Translating gives CASSRTPRGYGYTF.

This clone was seen a few times. The chain couples TRBV5-1 to TRBJ2-1; 7 positions agree with TRBD1. Germline CDR1 reads SGHRS; CDR2 reads YFSETQ. The V and J ends lost 3 bases and 8 bases, in that order; junction bases with no gene match: 2. The CDR3 is made up of 12 amino acids. CDR3 in amino acids: CASSWQGDEQFF. The CDR3 DNA reads as TGCGCCAGCAGCTGGCAGGGGGATGAGCAGTTCTTC.

The V gene is TRBV15, the J gene TRBJ2-3; a possible D gene is TRBD2 (6 bases). This CDR3 region has 15 residues. Per the germline V gene, CDR1 is LNHNV and CDR2 is YYDKDF (reference sequence). Trimming removed 1 base at V and 5 bases at J, with 13 bases between. The CDR3 coding sequence is TGTGCCACCAGCAGAGGATTCATGGGGGGAGATACGCAGTATTTT. It yields the protein CATSRGFMGGDTQYF.

The rearrangement uses TRBV19 and TRBJ1-1; D ambiguous. V gave up 7 bases and J gave up 5 bases, with 11 bases separating them. Germline V lookup: CDR1 LNHDA, CDR2 SQIVND (reference sequence). This CDR3 has 12 residues. The CDR3 sequence: CASKRERTEAFF. The CDR3 nucleotides read TGTGCCAGTAAGAGGGAACGGACTGAAGCTTTCTTT.